Given below is one T cell receptor (beta chain) in context. This sample stems from a study of CD8 T cells in Susac syndrome. Negative isolation was used for CD8+ and CD4+ T cells and FACS enrichment for TEMRA cells. Reverse transcription of about 0.45 to 1 ug RNA was carried out with random hexamers. TCRdb re-called the immunoSEQ multiplex PCR reads with MiXCR, one entry per CDR3 protein. The sample comprises over 150,000 distinct CDR3 sequences, around 93% of which are singletons, and about 0.088% rests with the top ten. The germline CDR1 and CDR2 sequences are SQVTM and ANQGSEA. This CDR3 is 14 amino acids long. Trimming pared 6 bases from V and 2 bases from J, leaving 13 bases between.

The chain is built from TRBV29-1 and TRBJ2-2; D unresolved. The receptor was isolated from a human donor with multiple sclerosis. Sequencing was done on a sample of CD4+ T cells from PBMCs. For the CDR3, the DNA is TGCAGCGTGGCAGCGACATATAACACCGGGGAGCTGTTTTTT. Encoded protein: CSVAATYNTGELFF.